This T cell receptor (beta chain) comes out of a study of cytomegalovirus exposure and HLA in healthy donors. The CDR3 consists of 16 residues. V gave up 1 base and J gave up 3 bases; unmatched junction bases: 6. The V gene's germline CDR1 is LGHNA and CDR2 YNFKEQ. This clone was found a few times. Antigen specificity is unknown. In the PCR, 60 Vbeta and 13 Jbeta primers were used. Method: immunoSEQ multiplex PCR; TCRdb's copy keeps in-frame clones and lacks some. Seen here are over 150,000 clones, around 68% observed once, and the top ten hold under 2.5%. Study conclusions and caveats: Analyzed later, most CMV-associated TCR beta chains appeared HLA-restricted. Previously analyzed data showed that most TCR beta V segments were productive at a frequency of about 87% or about 30%. In a later analysis, HLA-associated TCR beta chains were more clonally expanded than equally common others.

The material sequenced was PBMCs. The chain couples TRBV4-2 to TRBJ2-1, with 7 nucleotides matching TRBD2. This TCR derives from a man aged 25-45 years in good health and CMV-seronegative. The CDR3 nucleotides are TGTGCCAGCAGCCAAGCGTCCCAGCGGGGCTACAATGAGCAGTTCTTC. Encoded protein: CASSQASQRGYNEQFF.